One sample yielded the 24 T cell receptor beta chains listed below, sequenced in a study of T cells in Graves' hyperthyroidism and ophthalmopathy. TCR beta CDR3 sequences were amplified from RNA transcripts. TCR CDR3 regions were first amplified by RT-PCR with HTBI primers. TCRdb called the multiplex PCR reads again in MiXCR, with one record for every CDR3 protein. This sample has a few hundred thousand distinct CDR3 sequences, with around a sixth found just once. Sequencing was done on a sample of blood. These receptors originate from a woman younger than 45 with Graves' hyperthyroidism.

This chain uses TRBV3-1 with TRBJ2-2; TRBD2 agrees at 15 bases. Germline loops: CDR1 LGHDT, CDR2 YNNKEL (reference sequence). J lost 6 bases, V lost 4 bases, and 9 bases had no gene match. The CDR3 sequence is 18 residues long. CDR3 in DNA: TGTGCCAGCAGCCCACCGGGACTAGCGGGAGGACGGGCCGGGGAGCTGTTTTTT. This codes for CASSPPGLAGGRAGELFF. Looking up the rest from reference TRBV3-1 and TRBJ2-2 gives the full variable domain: DTAVSQTPKYLVTQMGNDKSIKCEQNLGHDTMYWYKQDSKKFLKIMFSYNNKELIINETVPNRFSPKSPDKAHLNLHINSLELGDSAVYFCASSPPGLAGGRAGELFFGEGSRLTVL.

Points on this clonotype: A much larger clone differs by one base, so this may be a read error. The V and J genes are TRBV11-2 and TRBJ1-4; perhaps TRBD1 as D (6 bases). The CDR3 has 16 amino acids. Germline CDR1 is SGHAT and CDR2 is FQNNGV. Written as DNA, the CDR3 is TGTGCCAGCAGCTCATTACCAAAGGGGGTTAATGAAAACCTGTTTTTT. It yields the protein CASSSLPKGVNENLFF.

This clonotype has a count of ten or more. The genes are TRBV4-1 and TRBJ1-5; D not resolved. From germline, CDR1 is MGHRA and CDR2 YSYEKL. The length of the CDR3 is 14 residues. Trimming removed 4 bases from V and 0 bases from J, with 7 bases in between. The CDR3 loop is CASSLSDSNQPQHF. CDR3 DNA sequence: TGCGCCAGCAGCCTCTCGGATAGCAATCAGCCCCAGCATTTT.

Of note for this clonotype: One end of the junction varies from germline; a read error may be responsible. The CDR3 DNA reads as TGCGCCAGCAGCCCAGAACAGGGAGGGGCCAACGTCCTGACTTTC. It is translated as CASSPEQGGANVLTF. The J gene is TRBJ2-6, the V gene TRBV3-1; D perhaps matches TRBD1 (6 bases). Germline V gene lookup returns CDR1 LGHDT and CDR2 YNNKEL (reference sequence). CDR3 size: 15 residues. The full variable domain, rest sourced from reference TRBV3-1 and TRBJ2-6, is DTAVSQTPKYLVTQMGNDKSIKCEQNLGHDTMYWYKQDSKKFLKIMFSYNNKELIINETVPNRFSPKSPDKAHLNLHINSLELGDSAVYFCASSPEQGGANVLTFGAGSRLTVL.

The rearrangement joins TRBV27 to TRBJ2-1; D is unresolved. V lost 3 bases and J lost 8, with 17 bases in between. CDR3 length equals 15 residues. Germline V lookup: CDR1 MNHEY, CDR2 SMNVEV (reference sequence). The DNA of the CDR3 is TGTGCCAGCAGTTTGGGCGGACCCGCCGCGGATGAGCAGTTCTTC. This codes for CASSLGGPAADEQFF.

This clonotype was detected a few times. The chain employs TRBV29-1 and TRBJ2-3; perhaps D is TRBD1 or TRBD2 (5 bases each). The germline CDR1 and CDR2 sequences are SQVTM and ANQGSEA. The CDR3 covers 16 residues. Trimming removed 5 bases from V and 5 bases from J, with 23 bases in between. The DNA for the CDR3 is TGCAGCGTTTTATACACGGGACGCCCCGAGAGAGATACGCAGTATTTT. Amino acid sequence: CSVLYTGRPERDTQYF.

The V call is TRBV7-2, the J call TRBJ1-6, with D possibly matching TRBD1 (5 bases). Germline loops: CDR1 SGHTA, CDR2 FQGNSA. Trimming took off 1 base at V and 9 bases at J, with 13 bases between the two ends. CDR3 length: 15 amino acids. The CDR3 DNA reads TGTGCCAGCAGCTTAGTGGGAGGGGATGCTTCACCCCTCCACTTT. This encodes CASSLVGGDASPLHF.

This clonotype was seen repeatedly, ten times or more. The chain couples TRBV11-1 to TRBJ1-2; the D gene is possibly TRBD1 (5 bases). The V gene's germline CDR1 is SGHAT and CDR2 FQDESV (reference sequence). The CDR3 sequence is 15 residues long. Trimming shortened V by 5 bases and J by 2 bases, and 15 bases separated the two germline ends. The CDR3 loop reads CASSRTREENYGYTF. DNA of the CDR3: TGTGCCAGCAGCCGCACCAGGGAGGAGAACTATGGCTACACCTTC.

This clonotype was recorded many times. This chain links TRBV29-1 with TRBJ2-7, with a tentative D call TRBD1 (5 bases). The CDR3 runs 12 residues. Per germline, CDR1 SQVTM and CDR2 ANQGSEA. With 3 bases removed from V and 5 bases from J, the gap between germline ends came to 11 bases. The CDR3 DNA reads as TGCAGCGTTGAGGGGCAGGCCGACGAGCAGTACTTC. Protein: CSVEGQADEQYF.

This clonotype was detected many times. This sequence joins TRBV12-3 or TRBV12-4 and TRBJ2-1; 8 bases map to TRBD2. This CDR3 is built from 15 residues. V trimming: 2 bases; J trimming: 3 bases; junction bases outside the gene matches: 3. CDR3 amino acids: CASSLISGDYNEQFF. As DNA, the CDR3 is TGTGCCAGCAGTTTAATTAGCGGGGACTACAATGAGCAGTTCTTC.

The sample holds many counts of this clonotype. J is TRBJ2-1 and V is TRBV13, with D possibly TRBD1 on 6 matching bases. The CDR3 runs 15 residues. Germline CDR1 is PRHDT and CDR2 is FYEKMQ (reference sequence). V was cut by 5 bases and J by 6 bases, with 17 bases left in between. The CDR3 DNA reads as TGTGCCAGCAGCCGCTTAGGGTTACAGGGCAATGAGCAGTTCTTC. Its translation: CASSRLGLQGNEQFF. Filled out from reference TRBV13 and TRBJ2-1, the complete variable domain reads AAGVIQSPRHLIKEKRETATLKCYPIPRHDTVYWYQQGPGQDPQFLISFYEKMQSDKGSIPDRFSAQQFSDYHSELNMSSLELGDSALYFCASSRLGLQGNEQFFGPGTRLTVL.

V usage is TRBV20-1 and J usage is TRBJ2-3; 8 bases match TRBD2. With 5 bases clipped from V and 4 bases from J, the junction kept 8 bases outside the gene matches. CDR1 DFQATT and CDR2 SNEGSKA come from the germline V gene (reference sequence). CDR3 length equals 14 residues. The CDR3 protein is CSAGPRRGADTQYF. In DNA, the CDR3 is TGCAGTGCTGGACCCCGGCGGGGGGCAGATACGCAGTATTTT.

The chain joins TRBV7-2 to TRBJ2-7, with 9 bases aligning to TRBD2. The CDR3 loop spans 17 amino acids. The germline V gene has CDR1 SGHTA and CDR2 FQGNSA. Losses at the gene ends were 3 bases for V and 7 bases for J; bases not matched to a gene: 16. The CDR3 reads CASSFSSGVLQYREQYF. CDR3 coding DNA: TGTGCCAGCAGCTTTTCTAGCGGGGTCCTCCAATATCGGGAGCAGTACTTC. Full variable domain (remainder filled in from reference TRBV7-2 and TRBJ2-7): GAGVSQSPSNKVTEKGKDVELRCDPISGHTALYWYRQSLGQGLEFLIYFQGNSAPDKSGLPSDRFSAERTGGSVSTLTIQRTQQEDSAVYLCASSFSSGVLQYREQYFGPGTRLTVT.

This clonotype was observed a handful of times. This CDR3 is CASSLRTGGSGNTIYF. CDR3 coding DNA: TGTGCCAGCAGCCTCCGGACAGGGGGCTCTGGAAACACCATATATTTT. The J gene is TRBJ1-3, the V gene TRBV3-1, with TRBD1 identical over 10 bases. CDR1 and CDR2 from the germline V gene are LGHDT and YNNKEL (reference sequence). The CDR3 covers 16 residues. V dropped 4 bases and J dropped 0; count of bases not matched to a gene: 3.

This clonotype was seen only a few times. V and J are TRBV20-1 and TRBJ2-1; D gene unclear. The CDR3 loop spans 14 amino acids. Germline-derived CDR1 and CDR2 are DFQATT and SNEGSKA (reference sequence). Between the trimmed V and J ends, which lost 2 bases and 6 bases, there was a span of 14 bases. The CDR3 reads CSARRAARTNEQFF. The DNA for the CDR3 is TGCAGTGCTAGACGTGCGGCCAGGACCAATGAGCAGTTCTTC.

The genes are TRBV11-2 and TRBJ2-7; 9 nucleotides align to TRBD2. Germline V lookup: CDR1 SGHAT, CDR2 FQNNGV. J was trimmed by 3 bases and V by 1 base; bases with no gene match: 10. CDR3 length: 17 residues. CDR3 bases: TGTGCCAGCAGCTTAGGGGGGGGTGGACTAGCGTTCTACGAGCAGTACTTC. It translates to CASSLGGGGLAFYEQYF.

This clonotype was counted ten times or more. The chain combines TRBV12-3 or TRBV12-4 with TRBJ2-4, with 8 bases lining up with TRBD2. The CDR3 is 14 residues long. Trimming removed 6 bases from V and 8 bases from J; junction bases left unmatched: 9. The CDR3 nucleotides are TGTGCCAGCAGACCCCTAGGGCGGGGGGACATTCAGTACTTC. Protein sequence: CASRPLGRGDIQYF.

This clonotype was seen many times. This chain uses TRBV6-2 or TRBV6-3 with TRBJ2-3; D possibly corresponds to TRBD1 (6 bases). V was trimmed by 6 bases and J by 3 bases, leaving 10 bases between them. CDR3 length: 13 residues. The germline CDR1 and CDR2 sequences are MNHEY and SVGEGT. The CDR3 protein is CASRGTGTDTQYF. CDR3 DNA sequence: TGTGCCAGCAGGGGAACAGGGACAGATACGCAGTATTTT.

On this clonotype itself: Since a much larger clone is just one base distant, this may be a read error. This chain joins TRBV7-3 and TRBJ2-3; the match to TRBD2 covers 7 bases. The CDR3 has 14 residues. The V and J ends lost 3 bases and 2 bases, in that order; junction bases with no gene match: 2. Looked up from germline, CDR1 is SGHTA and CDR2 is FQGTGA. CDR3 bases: TGTGCCAGCAGCTTCACTAGCGACACAGATACGCAGTATTTT. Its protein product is CASSFTSDTDTQYF.

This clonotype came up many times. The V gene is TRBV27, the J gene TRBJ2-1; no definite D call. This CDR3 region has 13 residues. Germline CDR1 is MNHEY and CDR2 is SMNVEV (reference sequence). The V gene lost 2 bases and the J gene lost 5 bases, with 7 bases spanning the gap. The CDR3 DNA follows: TGTGCCAGCAGTTTAACAGCAGACAATGAGCAGTTCTTC. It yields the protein CASSLTADNEQFF.

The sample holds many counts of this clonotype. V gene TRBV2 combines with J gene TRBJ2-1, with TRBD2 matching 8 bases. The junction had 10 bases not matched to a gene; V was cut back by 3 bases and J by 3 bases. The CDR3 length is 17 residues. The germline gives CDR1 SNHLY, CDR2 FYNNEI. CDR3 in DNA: TGTGCCAGCAGTGATGCTGCGGGACTAGTTTTCTACAATGAGCAGTTCTTC. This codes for CASSDAAGLVFYNEQFF. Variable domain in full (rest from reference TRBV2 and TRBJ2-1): EPEVTQTPSHQVTQMGQEVILRCVPISNHLYFYWYRQILGQKVEFLVSFYNNEISEKSEIFDDQFSVERPDGSNFTLKIRSTKLEDSAMYFCASSDAAGLVFYNEQFFGPGTRLTVL.

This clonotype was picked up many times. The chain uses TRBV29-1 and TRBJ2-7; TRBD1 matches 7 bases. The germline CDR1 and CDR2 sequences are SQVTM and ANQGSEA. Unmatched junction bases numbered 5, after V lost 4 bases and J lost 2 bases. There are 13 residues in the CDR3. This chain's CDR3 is CSVARQGTYEQYF. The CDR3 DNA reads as TGCAGCGTTGCAAGACAGGGAACCTACGAGCAGTACTTC.

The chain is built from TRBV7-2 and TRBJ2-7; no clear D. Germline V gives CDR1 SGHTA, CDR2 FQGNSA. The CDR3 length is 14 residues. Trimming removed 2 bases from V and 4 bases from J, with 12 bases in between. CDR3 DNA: TGTGCCAGCAGCTTAACCCGGGCAAGTTACGAGCAGTACTTC. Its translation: CASSLTRASYEQYF.

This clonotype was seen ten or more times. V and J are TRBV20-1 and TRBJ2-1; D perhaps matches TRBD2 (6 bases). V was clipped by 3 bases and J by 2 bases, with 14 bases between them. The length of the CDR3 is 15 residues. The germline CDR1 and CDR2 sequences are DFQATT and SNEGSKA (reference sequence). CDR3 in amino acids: CSASYVRLAYNEQFF. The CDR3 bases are TGCAGTGCTAGTTATGTTAGACTAGCCTACAATGAGCAGTTCTTC.